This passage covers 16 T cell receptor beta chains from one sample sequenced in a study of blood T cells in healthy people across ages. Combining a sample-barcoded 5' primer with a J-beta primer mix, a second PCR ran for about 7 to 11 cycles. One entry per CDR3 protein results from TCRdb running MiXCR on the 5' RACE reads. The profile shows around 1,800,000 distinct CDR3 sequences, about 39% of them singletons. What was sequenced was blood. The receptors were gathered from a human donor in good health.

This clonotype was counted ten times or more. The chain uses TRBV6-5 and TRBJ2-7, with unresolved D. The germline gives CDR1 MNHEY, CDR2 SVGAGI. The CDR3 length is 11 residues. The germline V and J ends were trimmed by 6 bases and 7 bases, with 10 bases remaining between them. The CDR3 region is CASRRDTEQYF. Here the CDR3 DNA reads TGTGCCAGCAGGAGAGACACTGAGCAGTACTTC.

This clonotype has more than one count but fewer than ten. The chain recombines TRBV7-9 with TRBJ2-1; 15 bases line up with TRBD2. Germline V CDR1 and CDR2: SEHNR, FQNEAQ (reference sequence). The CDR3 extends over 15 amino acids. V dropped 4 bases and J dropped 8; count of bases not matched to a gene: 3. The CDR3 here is CASSSGTSGGHEQFF. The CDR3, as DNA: TGTGCCAGCAGCTCCGGGACTAGCGGGGGGCATGAGCAGTTCTTC.

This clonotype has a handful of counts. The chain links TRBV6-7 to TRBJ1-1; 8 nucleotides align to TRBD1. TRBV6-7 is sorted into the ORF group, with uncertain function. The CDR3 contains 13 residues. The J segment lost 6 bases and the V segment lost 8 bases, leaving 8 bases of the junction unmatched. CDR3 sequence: CASVHRGVPEAFF. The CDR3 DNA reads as TGTGCCAGCGTCCACAGGGGGGTCCCTGAAGCTTTCTTT.

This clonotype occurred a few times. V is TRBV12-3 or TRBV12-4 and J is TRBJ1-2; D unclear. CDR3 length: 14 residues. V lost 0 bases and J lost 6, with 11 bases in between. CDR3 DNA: TGTGCCAGCAGTTTAGCGGATGGGGTTGATGGCTACACCTTC. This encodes CASSLADGVDGYTF.

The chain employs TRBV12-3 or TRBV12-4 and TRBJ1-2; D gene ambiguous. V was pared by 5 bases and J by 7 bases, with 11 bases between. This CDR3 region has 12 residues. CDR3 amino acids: CASSHSLTGYTF. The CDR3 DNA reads TGTGCCAGCAGTCACTCGCTGACTGGCTACACCTTC.

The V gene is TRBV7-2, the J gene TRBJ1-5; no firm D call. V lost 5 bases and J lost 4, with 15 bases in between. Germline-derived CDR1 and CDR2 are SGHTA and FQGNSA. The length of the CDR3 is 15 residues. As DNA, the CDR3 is TGTGCCAGCAGCCCGCTCCTGAAGAGGAATCAGCCCCAGCATTTT. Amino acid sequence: CASSPLLKRNQPQHF.

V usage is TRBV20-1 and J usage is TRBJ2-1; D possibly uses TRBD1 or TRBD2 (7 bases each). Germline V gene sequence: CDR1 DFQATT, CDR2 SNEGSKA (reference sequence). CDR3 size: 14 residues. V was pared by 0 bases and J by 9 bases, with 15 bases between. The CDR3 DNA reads TGCAGTGCTAGAGATTTTCAGGGGGGGAGTGAGCAGTTCTTC. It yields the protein CSARDFQGGSEQFF.

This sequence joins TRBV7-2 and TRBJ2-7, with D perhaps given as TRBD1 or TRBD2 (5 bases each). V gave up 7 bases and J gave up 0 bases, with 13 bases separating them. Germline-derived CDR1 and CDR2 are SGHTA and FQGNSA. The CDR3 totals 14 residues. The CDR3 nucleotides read TGTGCCAGCAATAGGGGACCTCTCTCCTACGAGCAGTACGTC. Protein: CASNRGPLSYEQYV.

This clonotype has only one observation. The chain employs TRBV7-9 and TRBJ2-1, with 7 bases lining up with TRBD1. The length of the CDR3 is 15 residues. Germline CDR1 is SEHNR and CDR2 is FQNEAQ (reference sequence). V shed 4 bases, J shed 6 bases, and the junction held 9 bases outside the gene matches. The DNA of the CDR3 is TGTGCCAGCAGCTCCAGACAGGGTAGGGGCAATGAGCAGTTCTTC. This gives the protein CASSSRQGRGNEQFF.

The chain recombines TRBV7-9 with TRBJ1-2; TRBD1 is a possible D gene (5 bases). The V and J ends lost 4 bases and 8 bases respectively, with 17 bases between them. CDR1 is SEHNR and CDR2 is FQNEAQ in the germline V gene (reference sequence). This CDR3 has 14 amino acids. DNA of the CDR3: TGTGCCAGCAGCTCGACTGGGGGTGACGGCGGCTACACCTTC. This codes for CASSSTGGDGGYTF.

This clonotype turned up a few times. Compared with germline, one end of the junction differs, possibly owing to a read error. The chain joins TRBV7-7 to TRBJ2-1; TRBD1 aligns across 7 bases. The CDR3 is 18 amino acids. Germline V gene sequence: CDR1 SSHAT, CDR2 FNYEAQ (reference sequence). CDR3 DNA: TGTGCTAGCAGCTTAGCATCCCAGACAGGGAGCTCCTACAATGAGCAGTTCTTC. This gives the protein CASSLASQTGSSYNEQFF.

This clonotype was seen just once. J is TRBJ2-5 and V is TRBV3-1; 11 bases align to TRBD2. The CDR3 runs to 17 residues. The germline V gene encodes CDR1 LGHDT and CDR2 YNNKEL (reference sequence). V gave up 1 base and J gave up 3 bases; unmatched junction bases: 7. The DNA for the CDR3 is TGTGCCAGCAGCCAAGTAGCGGGGGGGCCTGTGAAAGAGACCCAGTACTTC. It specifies CASSQVAGGPVKETQYF.

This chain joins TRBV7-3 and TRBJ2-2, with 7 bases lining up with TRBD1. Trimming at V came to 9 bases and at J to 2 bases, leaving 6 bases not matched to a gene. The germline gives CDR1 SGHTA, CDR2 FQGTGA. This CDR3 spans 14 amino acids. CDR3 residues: CASRQGINTGELFF. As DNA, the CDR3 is TGTGCCAGTAGACAGGGAATCAACACCGGGGAGCTGTTTTTT. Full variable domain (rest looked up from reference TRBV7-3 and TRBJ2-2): GAGVSQTPSNKVTEKGKYVELRCDPISGHTALYWYRQSLGQGPEFLIYFQGTGAADDSGLPNDRFFAVRPEGSVSTLKIQRTERGDSAVYLCASRQGINTGELFFGEGSRLTVL.

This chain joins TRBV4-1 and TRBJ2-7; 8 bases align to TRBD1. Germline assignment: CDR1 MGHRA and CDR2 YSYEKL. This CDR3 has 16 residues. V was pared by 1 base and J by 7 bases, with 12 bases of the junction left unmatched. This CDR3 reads CASSQGGGTGRREQYF. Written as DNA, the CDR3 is TGCGCCAGCAGCCAAGGAGGGGGGACAGGCCGTCGGGAGCAGTACTTC.

This CDR3 is CAISEGLERGTDTQYF. The DNA of the CDR3 is TGTGCCATCAGTGAGGGTCTGGAGAGAGGCACAGATACGCAGTATTTT. The chain recombines TRBV10-3 with TRBJ2-3; D call uncertain. This CDR3 is built from 16 residues. The V and J ends lost 2 bases and 1 base respectively, with 13 bases between them. Germline CDR1 reads ENHRY; CDR2 reads SYGVKD.

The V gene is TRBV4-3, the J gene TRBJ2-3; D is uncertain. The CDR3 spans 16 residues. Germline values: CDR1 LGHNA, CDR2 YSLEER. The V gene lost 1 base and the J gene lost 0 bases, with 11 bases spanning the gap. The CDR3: CASSQAGRTSTDTQYF. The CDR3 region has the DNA TGCGCCAGCAGCCAAGCTGGCAGAACTAGCACAGATACGCAGTATTTT.